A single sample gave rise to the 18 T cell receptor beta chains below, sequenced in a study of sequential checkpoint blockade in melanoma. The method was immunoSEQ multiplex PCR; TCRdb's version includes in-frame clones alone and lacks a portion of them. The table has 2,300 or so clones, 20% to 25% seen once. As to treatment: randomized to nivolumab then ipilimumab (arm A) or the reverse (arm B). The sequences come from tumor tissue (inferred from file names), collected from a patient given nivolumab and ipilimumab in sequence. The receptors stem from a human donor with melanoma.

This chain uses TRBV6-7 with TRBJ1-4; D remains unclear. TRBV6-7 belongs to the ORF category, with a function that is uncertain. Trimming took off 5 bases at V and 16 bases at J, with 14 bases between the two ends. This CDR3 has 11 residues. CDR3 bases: TGTGCCAGCAGTGAAATGGGTAATTCGTTTTTT. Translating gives CASSEMGNSFF.

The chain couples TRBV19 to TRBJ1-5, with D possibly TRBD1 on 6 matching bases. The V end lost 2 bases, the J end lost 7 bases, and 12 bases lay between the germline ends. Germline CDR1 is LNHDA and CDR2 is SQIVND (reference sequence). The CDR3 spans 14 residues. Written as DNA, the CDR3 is TGTGCCAGTAGTATATTCAGGGGTGGCCAGCCCCAGCATTTT. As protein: CASSIFRGGQPQHF.

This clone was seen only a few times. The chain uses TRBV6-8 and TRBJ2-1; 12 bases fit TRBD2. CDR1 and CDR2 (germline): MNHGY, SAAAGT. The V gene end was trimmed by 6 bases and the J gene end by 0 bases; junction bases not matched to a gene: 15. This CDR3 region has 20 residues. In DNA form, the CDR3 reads TGTGCCAGCAGCGACACATACCTAGCGGGGGGGATAAGCTCCTACAATGAGCAGTTCTTC. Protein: CASSDTYLAGGISSYNEQFF.

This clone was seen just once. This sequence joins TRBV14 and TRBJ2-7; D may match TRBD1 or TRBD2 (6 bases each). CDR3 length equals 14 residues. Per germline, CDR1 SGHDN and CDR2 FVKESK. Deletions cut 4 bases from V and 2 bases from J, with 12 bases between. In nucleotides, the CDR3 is TGTGCCAGCAGCCTGGGTCGGGGGCCCTACGAGCAGTACTTC. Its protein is CASSLGRGPYEQYF.

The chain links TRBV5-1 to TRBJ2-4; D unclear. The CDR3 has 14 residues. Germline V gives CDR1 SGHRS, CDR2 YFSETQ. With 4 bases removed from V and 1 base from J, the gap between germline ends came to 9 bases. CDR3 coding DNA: TGCGCCAGCAGCCCCGATGGGGCCAAAAACATTCAGTACTTC. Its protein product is CASSPDGAKNIQYF.

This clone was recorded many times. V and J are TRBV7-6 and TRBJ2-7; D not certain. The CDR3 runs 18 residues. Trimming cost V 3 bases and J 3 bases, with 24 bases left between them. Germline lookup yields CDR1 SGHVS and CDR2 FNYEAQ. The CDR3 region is CASSLRQVNSLLVYEQYF. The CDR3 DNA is TGTGCCAGCAGCTTGAGGCAGGTGAACTCACTCCTCGTCTACGAGCAGTACTTC.

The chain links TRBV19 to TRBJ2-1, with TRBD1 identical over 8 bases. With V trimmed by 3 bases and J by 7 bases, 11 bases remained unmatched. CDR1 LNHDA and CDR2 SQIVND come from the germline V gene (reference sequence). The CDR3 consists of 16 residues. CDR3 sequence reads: CASSMRAGGFKNEQFF. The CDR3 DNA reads TGTGCCAGTAGTATGCGGGCAGGGGGCTTTAAGAATGAGCAGTTCTTC.

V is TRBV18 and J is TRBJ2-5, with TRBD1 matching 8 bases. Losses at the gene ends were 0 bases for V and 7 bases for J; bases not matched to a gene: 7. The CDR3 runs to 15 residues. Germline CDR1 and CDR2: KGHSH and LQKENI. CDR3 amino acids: CASSPPVQGGMTQYF. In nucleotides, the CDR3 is TGTGCCAGCTCACCACCGGTACAGGGGGGTATGACCCAGTACTTC. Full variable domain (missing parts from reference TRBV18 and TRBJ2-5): NAGVMQNPRHLVRRRGQEARLRCSPMKGHSHVYWYRQLPEEGLKFMVYLQKENIIDESGMPKERFSAEFPKEGPSILRIQQVVRGDSAAYFCASSPPVQGGMTQYFGPGTRLLVL.

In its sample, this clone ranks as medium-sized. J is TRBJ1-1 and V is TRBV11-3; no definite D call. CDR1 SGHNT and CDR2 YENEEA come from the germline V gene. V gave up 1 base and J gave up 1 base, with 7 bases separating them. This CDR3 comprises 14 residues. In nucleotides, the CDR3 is TGTGCCAGCAGCTTAGGGTCTGAGAACACTGAAGCTTTCTTT. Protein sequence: CASSLGSENTEAFF.

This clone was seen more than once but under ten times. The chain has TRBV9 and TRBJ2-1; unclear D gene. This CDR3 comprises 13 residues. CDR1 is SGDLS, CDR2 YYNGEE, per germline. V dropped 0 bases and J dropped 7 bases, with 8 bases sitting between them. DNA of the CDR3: TGTGCCAGCAGCGTAGGTTTAGCTAATGAGCAGTTCTTC. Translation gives CASSVGLANEQFF.

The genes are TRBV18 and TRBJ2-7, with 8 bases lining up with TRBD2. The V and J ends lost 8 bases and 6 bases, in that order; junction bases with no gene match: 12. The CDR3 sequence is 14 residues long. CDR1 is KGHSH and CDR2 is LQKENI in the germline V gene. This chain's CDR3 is CASHPGLDGGEQYF. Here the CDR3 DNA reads TGTGCCAGCCACCCGGGACTAGATGGGGGCGAGCAGTACTTC.

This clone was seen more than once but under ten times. The CDR3, as DNA: TGTGCCAGCAGTCGTAGAGCCCTGAACACTGAAGCTTTCTTT. This gives the protein CASSRRALNTEAFF. V and J are TRBV6-8 and TRBJ1-1; D call uncertain. The CDR3 covers 14 residues. The germline V and J ends were trimmed by 5 bases and 0 bases, with 10 bases remaining between them. The V gene's germline CDR1 is MNHGY and CDR2 SAAAGT.

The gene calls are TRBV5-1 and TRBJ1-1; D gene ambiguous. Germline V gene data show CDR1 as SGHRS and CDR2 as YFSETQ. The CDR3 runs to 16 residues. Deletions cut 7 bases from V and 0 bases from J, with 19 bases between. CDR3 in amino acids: CASQSDPVPVNTEAFF. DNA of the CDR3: TGCGCCAGCCAAAGTGACCCTGTCCCGGTGAACACTGAAGCTTTCTTT.

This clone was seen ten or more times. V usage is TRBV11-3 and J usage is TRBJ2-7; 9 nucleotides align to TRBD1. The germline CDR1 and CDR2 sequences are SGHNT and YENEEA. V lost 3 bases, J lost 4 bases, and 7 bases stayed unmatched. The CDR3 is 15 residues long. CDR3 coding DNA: TGTGCCAGCAGCTTGGGGGGGACAGGGCCTTACGAGCAGTACTTC. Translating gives CASSLGGTGPYEQYF.

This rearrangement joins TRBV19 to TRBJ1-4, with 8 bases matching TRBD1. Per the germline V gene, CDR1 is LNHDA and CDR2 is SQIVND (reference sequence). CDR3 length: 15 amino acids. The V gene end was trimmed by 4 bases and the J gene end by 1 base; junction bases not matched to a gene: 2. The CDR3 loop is CASSRGQETNEKLFF. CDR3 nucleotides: TGTGCCAGTAGTAGGGGACAGGAAACTAATGAAAAACTGTTTTTT. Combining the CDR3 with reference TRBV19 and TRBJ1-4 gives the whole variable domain DGGITQSPKYLFRKEGQNVTLSCEQNLNHDAMYWYRQDPGQGLRLIYYSQIVNDFQKGDIAEGYSVSREKKESFPLTVTSAQKNPTAFYLCASSRGQETNEKLFFGSGTQLSVL.

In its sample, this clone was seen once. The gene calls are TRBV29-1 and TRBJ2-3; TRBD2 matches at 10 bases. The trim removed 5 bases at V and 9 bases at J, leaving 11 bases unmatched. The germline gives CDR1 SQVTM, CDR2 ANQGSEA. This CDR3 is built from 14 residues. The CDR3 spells CSVSLAGAAGTQYF. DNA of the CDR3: TGCAGCGTTTCTCTAGCGGGAGCGGCGGGCACGCAGTATTTT.

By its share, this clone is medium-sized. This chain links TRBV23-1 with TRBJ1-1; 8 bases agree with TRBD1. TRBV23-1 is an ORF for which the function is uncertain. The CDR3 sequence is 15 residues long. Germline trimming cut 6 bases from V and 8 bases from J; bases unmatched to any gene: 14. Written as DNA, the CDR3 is TGCGCCAGCAGCCCCACGACAGGGGTGGCCGGAGAAGCTTTCTTT. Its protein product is CASSPTTGVAGEAFF.

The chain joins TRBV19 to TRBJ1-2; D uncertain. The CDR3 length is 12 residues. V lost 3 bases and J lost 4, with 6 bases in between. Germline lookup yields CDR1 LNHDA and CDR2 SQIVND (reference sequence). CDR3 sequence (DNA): TGTGCCAGTAGTATCATGGGCTATGGCTACACCTTC. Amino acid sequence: CASSIMGYGYTF.